This T cell receptor beta chain originates from a study of T cells in Graves' hyperthyroidism and ophthalmopathy. Study results and limitations: Blood also showed most of the thyroid clonotypes that were expanded above 0.001. The model anticipated ophthalmopathy a median about 7.1 months pre-onset. A model of 13 V-J features distinguished ophthalmopathy from stable hyperthyroidism.

This clonotype showed up just a few times. What it binds is unknown. With 7 bases removed from V and 1 base from J, the gap between germline ends came to 29 bases. Germline V gives CDR1 SEHNR, CDR2 FQNEAQ (reference sequence). This CDR3 contains 19 residues. TCR beta CDR3 sequences were amplified from RNA transcripts. RT-PCR in the first round (using the HTBI primer set) targeted the TCR CDR3. TCRdb re-analysed the multiplex PCR reads in MiXCR, keeping a single row per CDR3 protein. The sample includes under 400,000 distinct CDR3 sequences, 20% to 30% of them seen just once. PBMCs stemmed from approximately 10 ml fresh peripheral blood.

The receptor's source is a man in his fifties with Graves' hyperthyroidism. The sample comprised blood. This sequence joins TRBV7-9 and TRBJ2-7; maybe TRBD2 (6 bases). The CDR3 loop reads CASINWGGVGNKPSYEQYF. CDR3 nucleotides: TGTGCCAGCATTAACTGGGGAGGTGTAGGGAACAAGCCTTCCTACGAGCAGTACTTC.